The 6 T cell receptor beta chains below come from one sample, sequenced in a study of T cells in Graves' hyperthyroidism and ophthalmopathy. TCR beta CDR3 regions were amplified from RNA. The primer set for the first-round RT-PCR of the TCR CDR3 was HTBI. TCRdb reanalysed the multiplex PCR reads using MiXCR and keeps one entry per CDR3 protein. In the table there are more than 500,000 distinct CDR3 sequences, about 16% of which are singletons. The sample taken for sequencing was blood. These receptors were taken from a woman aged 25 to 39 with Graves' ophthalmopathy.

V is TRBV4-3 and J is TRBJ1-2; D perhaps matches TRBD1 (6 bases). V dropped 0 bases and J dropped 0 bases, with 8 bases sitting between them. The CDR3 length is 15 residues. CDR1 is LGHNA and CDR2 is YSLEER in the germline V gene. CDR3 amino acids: CASSQDRGPNYGYTF. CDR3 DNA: TGCGCCAGCAGCCAAGACAGGGGACCTAACTATGGCTACACCTTC.

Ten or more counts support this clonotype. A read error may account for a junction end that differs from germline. The CDR3 region is CASSVAGTSTDTQYF. CDR3 DNA: TGTGCCAGCAGCGTAGCCGGGACTAGCACAGATACGCAGTATTTT. The chain carries TRBV7-8 and TRBJ2-3, with TRBD2 as a possible D gene (6 bases). Germline V gene sequence: CDR1 SGHVS, CDR2 FQNEAQ. The CDR3 sequence is 15 residues long.

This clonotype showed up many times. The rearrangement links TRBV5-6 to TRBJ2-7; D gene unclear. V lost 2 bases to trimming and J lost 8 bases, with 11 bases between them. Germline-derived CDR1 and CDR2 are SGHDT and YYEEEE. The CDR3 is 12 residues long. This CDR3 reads CASSFLSVKQYF. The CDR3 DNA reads TGTGCCAGCAGCTTTCTTTCGGTTAAGCAGTACTTC.

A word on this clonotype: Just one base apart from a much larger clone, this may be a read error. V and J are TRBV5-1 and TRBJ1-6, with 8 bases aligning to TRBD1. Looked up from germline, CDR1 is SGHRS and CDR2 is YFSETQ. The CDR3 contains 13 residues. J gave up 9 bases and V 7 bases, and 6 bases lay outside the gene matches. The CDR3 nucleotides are TGCGCCAGCCGGACAGGGACGGTTTCACCCCTCCACTTT. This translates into CASRTGTVSPLHF.

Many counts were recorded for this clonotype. CDR3 loop: CASSVGSFSYEQYF. The CDR3 DNA sequence: TGTGCCAGCAGCGTAGGGTCCTTCTCCTACGAGCAGTACTTC. The chain uses TRBV9 and TRBJ2-7; no firm D call. Per the germline V gene, CDR1 is SGDLS and CDR2 is YYNGEE. Trimming took 0 bases from V and 0 from J, leaving 7 bases between them. The CDR3 length is 14 residues.

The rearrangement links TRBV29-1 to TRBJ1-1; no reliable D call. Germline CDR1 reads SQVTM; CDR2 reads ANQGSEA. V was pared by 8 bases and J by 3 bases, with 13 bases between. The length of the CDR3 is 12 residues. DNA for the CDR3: TGCAGCTTAATGGACGTGGACACTGAAGCTTTCTTT. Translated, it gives CSLMDVDTEAFF.